Sequencing of this T cell receptor beta chain was carried out in a study of blood T cell repertoires in COVID-19. Across the whole study: The United States, Italy and Spain provided the acute and convalescent COVID-19 samples. T cells, B-cell-depleted T cells, or PBMCs provided the cDNA or gDNA that served as material.

The germline V gene encodes CDR1 WNHNN and CDR2 SYGVQD (reference sequence). The ends lost 6 bases at V and 7 bases at J; junction bases unmatched: 6. The CDR3 contains 14 residues. Produced via immunoSEQ multiplex PCR; TCRdb's table is partial and in-frame only. Here the sample spans 150,000 to 200,000 clones, about 84% being singletons. Study members were between roughly 18 and 100 years old and lived in 24 US regions. All recovered Cohort 3 donors got two negative PCRs, got clearance, or saw symptom resolution. The origin of this receptor is a man aged 35-49 years who had recovered from COVID-19. The V call is TRBV10-1, the J call TRBJ2-1; the match to TRBD1 covers 10 bases. Source material: PBMCs or T cells enriched from blood (not recorded which). The CDR3 reads CASSQTGGRNEQFF. DNA for the CDR3: TGCGCCAGCAGCCAGACAGGGGGCAGGAATGAGCAGTTCTTC.